The clone carrying this T cell receptor (beta chain) came up many times. Its antigen is not identified. A much larger clonotype is one base distant, so this may be a read error. 5'RACE employing 10-nucleotide random UMIs yielded the cDNA. TCRdb re-called the 5' RACE reads with MiXCR, one entry per CDR3 protein. The table shows 40,000 or so distinct CDR3 sequences, with 4.8% occurring only once. The sample comes from a study of neurological immune-mediated disorders. Notes on the study in general: Falling below healthy controls, multiple sclerosis showed the least TCR clonal expansion, while HTLV-1-associated myelopathy showed the most.

Germline V CDR1 and CDR2: SGHAT, FQNNGV. This CDR3 region has 12 residues. The V and J ends lost 9 bases and 7 bases respectively, with 16 bases between them. Sequencing was carried out using CD4+ T cells from blood. The TCR comes from a man aged 18 to 35 in good health. The V call is TRBV11-2, the J call TRBJ2-7, with TRBD2 as a possible D gene (6 bases). For the CDR3, the DNA is TGTGCCAGTCCAGGGACTGACTGGGAGCAGTACTTC. Protein sequence: CASPGTDWEQYF.